This is a list of T cell receptor beta chains from one sample in a study of shared clonotypes between healthy human individuals. Generated by immunoSEQ multiplex PCR, the TCRdb table keeps only in-frame clones and is missing some. Here the sample spans about 470,000 clones, about 76% being singletons. The sequenced material came from PBMCs. Receptors originate from a woman aged 40 to 55 in good health. Some clones in this sample may be carry-over from other donors' samples. Both conserved end residues are part of each CDR3. A D gene is named only where the DNA matches it firmly. Size values are once, few and many counts, or a class for expanded clones, and some rows have none.

DNA: TGTGCCAGCTCACCCGGACAGCCAGCCTACGAGCAGTACTTC; CDR3: CASSPGQPAYEQYF; J: TRBJ2-7; D: NA; V: TRBV18; size: NA
DNA: TGTGCCAGCAGCTTGGGCCTAGCGGGAACCTACGAGCAGTACTTC; CDR3: CASSLGLAGTYEQYF; J: TRBJ2-7; D: TRBD2; V: TRBV5-4; size: NA
DNA: TGTGCCAGCAGTTACTCCGACAGCCGGAACACTGAAGCTTTCTTT; CDR3: CASSYSDSRNTEAFF; J: TRBJ1-1; D: NA; V: TRBV6-6; size: NA
DNA: TGTGCCAGCCTCAGGGAAGGTCAGCCCCAGCATTTT; CDR3: CASLREGQPQHF; J: TRBJ1-5; D: NA; V: TRBV28; size: NA
DNA: TGTGCCACCAGCAGAGACGCTACCTACGAGCAGTACTTC; CDR3: CATSRDATYEQYF; J: TRBJ2-7; D: NA; V: TRBV15; size: few
DNA: TGTGCCAGCAGCCCCGACAGGAACTCCTACGAGCAGTACTTC; CDR3: CASSPDRNSYEQYF; J: TRBJ2-7; D: NA; V: TRBV11-1; size: NA
DNA: TGTGCCAGCAGGGAAGACAGGGGGAATGAAAAACTGTTTTTT; CDR3: CASREDRGNEKLFF; J: TRBJ1-4; D: TRBD1; V: TRBV2; size: NA
DNA: TGCAGCGTCGGGACAGGGGGGAACACCGGGGAGCTGTTTTTT; CDR3: CSVGTGGNTGELFF; J: TRBJ2-2; D: TRBD1; V: TRBV29-1; size: many
DNA: TGTGCCAGCTTAAGTGCCCAAGGAGCGGCGGGGAGGACCCAGTACTTC; CDR3: CASLSAQGAAGRTQYF; J: TRBJ2-5; D: NA; V: TRBV11-2; size: NA
DNA: TGTGCCAGCAGCCAAAGGGGGGGCACCGGGGAGCTGTTTTTT; CDR3: CASSQRGGTGELFF; J: TRBJ2-2; D: NA; V: TRBV4-2; size: NA
DNA: TGTGCCAGCAGTTTTACAGGAAACCTTAATGAAAAACTGTTTTTT; CDR3: CASSFTGNLNEKLFF; J: TRBJ1-4; D: NA; V: TRBV28; size: NA
DNA: TGTGCCTGGAGCATGGGGAGCGGGGAGCTGTTTTTT; CDR3: CAWSMGSGELFF; J: TRBJ2-2; D: NA; V: TRBV30; size: once
DNA: TGTGCCGGTACCGGACAACAAACTGAAGCTTTCTTT; CDR3: CAGTGQQTEAFF; J: TRBJ1-1; D: NA; V: TRBV30; size: few
DNA: TGCGCCAGCAGCTTTGGGAATTTGAATTCACCCCTCCACTTT; CDR3: CASSFGNLNSPLHF; J: TRBJ1-6; D: NA; V: TRBV5-1; size: NA
DNA: TGTGCCACTTACGTTGGCCCCCCGGGACAGGGCTCCTACGAGCAGTACTTC; CDR3: CATYVGPPGQGSYEQYF; J: TRBJ2-7; D: TRBD1; V: TRBV27; size: NA
DNA: TGTGCCAGCAGCGTAGGAGCGGGAGGGGTGTTTGAGCAGTTCTTC; CDR3: CASSVGAGGVFEQFF; J: TRBJ2-1; D: TRBD2; V: TRBV9; size: NA
DNA: TGTGCCAGCAGCCGGACTATTATATTGGATACGCAGTATTTT; CDR3: CASSRTIILDTQYF; J: TRBJ2-3; D: NA; V: TRBV27; size: NA
DNA: TGTGCCAGCACGGACGGACGCTACAATGAGCAGTTCTTC; CDR3: CASTDGRYNEQFF; J: TRBJ2-1; D: NA; V: TRBV2; size: NA
DNA: TGTGCCAGCTCGGGAGGGGGAGGCCCCATGAACACTGAAGCTTTCTTT; CDR3: CASSGGGGPMNTEAFF; J: TRBJ1-1; D: NA; V: TRBV18; size: NA
DNA: TGTGCCAGCAGCTTACTCGCGGCCTACGAGCAGTACTTC; CDR3: CASSLLAAYEQYF; J: TRBJ2-7; D: NA; V: TRBV11-2; size: NA
DNA: TGTGCCAGCAGCCCCCTGGGCCCTAACTATGGCTACACCTTC; CDR3: CASSPLGPNYGYTF; J: TRBJ1-2; D: NA; V: TRBV5-6; size: NA
DNA: TGTGCCAGCAGCTTAGCGGACAGGGGGACTGAAGCTTTCTTT; CDR3: CASSLADRGTEAFF; J: TRBJ1-1; D: TRBD1; V: TRBV7-6; size: NA
DNA: TGTGCCAGCAGCGCGTTGAGTAGCGGTCTTACCGGGGAGCTGTTTTTT; CDR3: CASSALSSGLTGELFF; J: TRBJ2-2; D: NA; V: TRBV5-6; size: NA
DNA: TGTGCCAGCAGTTCGTACAGGGGGGGCTCCTACAATGAGCAGTTCTTC; CDR3: CASSSYRGGSYNEQFF; J: TRBJ2-1; D: NA; V: TRBV27; size: NA
DNA: TGTGCCAGCAGCCCCCGGGGCTCATCCTACAATGAGCAGTTCTTC; CDR3: CASSPRGSSYNEQFF; J: TRBJ2-1; D: NA; V: TRBV7-3; size: NA
DNA: TGTGCCAGCAGCTTGGAGGTGGGGTACGAGCAGTACTTC; CDR3: CASSLEVGYEQYF; J: TRBJ2-7; D: NA; V: TRBV5-6; size: once
DNA: TGTGCCAGCAGCGTAGACGGGAGTGCCTACAATGAGCAGTTCTTC; CDR3: CASSVDGSAYNEQFF; J: TRBJ2-1; D: NA; V: TRBV9; size: NA
DNA: TGTGCCAGCAGTGGAAATAATCAGCCCCAGCATTTT; CDR3: CASSGNNQPQHF; J: TRBJ1-5; D: NA; V: TRBV2; size: NA
DNA: TGTGCCAGCAGTCTCCCCGGACTAGCGGGAGGGCAGGAGACCCAGTACTTC; CDR3: CASSLPGLAGGQETQYF; J: TRBJ2-5; D: TRBD2; V: TRBV28; size: NA
DNA: TGTGCCAGCAAACACGGACAGATGAACACTGAAGCTTTCTTT; CDR3: CASKHGQMNTEAFF; J: TRBJ1-1; D: NA; V: TRBV25-1; size: NA
DNA: TGTGCCAGCAGTCCTGGCGGGACAGCTAAAGAGACCCAGTACTTC; CDR3: CASSPGGTAKETQYF; J: TRBJ2-5; D: NA; V: TRBV5-8; size: NA
DNA: TGTGCCAGCAGTGGGGGCTACGAGCAGTACTTC; CDR3: CASSGGYEQYF; J: TRBJ2-7; D: NA; V: TRBV25-1; size: NA